The next 4 T cell receptor beta chains were all read from a single sample in a study of blood T cell repertoires in COVID-19. Clones were sequenced by immunoSEQ multiplex PCR, and TCRdb holds only the in-frame ones, with some missing. The repertoire holds approximately 260,000 clones, with 75% to 90% as singletons. Sequencing input: peripheral blood. The receptor source for this set is a woman in her 70s with COVID-19, enrolled during active disease.

This clone is a singleton in its sample. DNA for the CDR3: TGTGCCAGCAGCCGCGGACAGAACACTGAAGCTTTCTTT. Its translation: CASSRGQNTEAFF. The V gene is TRBV7-9, the J gene TRBJ1-1, with D perhaps TRBD1 (5 bases). Germline CDR1 and CDR2: SEHNR and FQNEAQ (reference sequence). The CDR3 is 13 amino acids. Between the trimmed V and J ends, which lost 5 bases and 1 base, there was a span of 8 bases.

The chain carries TRBV3-1 (or the pseudogene TRBV3-2) and TRBJ1-1, with D perhaps matching TRBD1 (6 bases). The CDR3 totals 14 residues. Germline V gene sequence: CDR1 LGHDT, CDR2 YNNKEL (reference sequence). The ends were cut back, 6 bases at V and 5 bases at J, with 16 bases in the middle. In nucleotides, the CDR3 is TGTGCCAGCAGTTATGGGACACCGAGGACTGAAGCTTTCTTT. This gives the protein CASSYGTPRTEAFF.

This chain uses TRBV7-9 with TRBJ2-7; D is perhaps TRBD2 (6 bases). This CDR3 contains 13 residues. Trimming removed 4 bases from V and 0 bases from J, with 7 bases in between. Germline V gene data show CDR1 as SEHNR and CDR2 as FQNEAQ (reference sequence). The CDR3 region has the DNA TGTGCCAGCAGCTCGGGGGTCTCCTACGAGCAGTACTTC. It is translated as CASSSGVSYEQYF.

The chain links TRBV9 to TRBJ2-1, with 9 bases lining up with TRBD2. After removal of 4 bases from V and 10 bases from J, the junction contained 12 bases not matched to a gene. This CDR3 has 15 amino acids. CDR1 is SGDLS and CDR2 is YYNGEE in the germline V gene. The CDR3 region is CASSFTSGTSLEQFF. CDR3 sequence (DNA): TGTGCCAGCAGCTTTACTTCCGGGACTAGCCTAGAGCAGTTCTTC. The full variable domain, with the rest looked up from reference TRBV9 and TRBJ2-1, is DSGVTQTPKHLITATGQRVTLRCSPRSGDLSVYWYQQSLDQGLQFLIQYYNGEERAKGNILERFSAQQFPDLHSELNLSSLELGDSALYFCASSFTSGTSLEQFFGPGTRLTVL.